This T cell receptor (beta chain) was found in a study of CD8+CD57+ T cells in acquired aplastic anemia. Study-wide background: Yields of DNA that came from sorted CD4+ and CD8+ cells averaged roughly 3.2 ug. Regarding the study as a whole: Overlapping CD8+ CDR3 repertoires of patients and controls contained around 30 shared sequences.

As for this clonotype: Its target is not known.

CDR3 and TCR beta VDJ profiling relied on genomic DNA as the template. A single record per CDR3 protein comes from TCRdb applying MiXCR to the reads. The table records roughly 180,000 distinct CDR3 sequences, about 60% of them present only once. All patients picked for sequencing had shown, by flow cytometry, an expansion of CD8+CD57+ cells. A severe acquired aplastic anemia diagnosis applied to all patients. Sample: sorted CD4+, CD8+, or CD8+CD57+ T cells (not recorded which) from PBMCs. The receptor was isolated from a human donor with aplastic anemia.

The CDR3 nucleotides read TGTGCCAGTGTTGACCTGAACACTGAAGCTTTCTTT. Protein product: CASVDLNTEAFF. V usage is TRBV19 and J usage is TRBJ1-1; no firm D call. This CDR3 contains 12 residues. V dropped 8 bases and J dropped 0 bases, with 7 bases sitting between them. In germline, CDR1 is LNHDA, CDR2 SQIVND (reference sequence).